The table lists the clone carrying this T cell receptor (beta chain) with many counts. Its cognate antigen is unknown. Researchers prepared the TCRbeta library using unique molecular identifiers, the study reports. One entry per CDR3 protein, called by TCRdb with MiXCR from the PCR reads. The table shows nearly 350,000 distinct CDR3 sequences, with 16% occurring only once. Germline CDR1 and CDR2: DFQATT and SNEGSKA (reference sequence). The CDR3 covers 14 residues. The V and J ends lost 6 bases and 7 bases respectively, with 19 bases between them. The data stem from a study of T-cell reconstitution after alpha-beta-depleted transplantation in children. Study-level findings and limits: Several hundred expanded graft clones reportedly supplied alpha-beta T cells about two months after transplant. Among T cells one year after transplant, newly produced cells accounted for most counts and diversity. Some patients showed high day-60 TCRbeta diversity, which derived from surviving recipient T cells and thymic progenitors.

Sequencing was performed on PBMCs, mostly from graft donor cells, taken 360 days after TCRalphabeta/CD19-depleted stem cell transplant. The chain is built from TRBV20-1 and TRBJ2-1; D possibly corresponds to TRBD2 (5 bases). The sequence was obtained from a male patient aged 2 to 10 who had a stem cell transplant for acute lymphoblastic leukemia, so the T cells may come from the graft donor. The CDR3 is CSASTRGFGNEQFF. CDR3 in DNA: TGCAGTGCCAGTACTAGAGGCTTCGGTAATGAGCAGTTCTTC.